These 8 T cell receptor beta chains share one sample of origin, sequenced in a study of technical replicates of blood from a few donors. Using immunoSEQ multiplex PCR, the repertoire was profiled, and TCRdb retains in-frame clones only, with some absent. The sample records approximately 52,000 clones, about 82% being singletons. Material for sequencing was PBMCs. Receptors were obtained from a human donor in good health. Some clones in this sample may be carry-over from other donors' samples.

This rearrangement joins TRBV30 to TRBJ1-3; D is uncertain. Germline lookup yields CDR1 GTSNPN and CDR2 SVGIG (reference sequence). Trimming took off 8 bases at V and 4 bases at J, with 9 bases between the two ends. CDR3 length equals 11 residues. This chain's CDR3 is CARQRGNTIYF. CDR3 DNA sequence: TGTGCCCGCCAACGGGGAAACACCATATATTTT.

The gene calls are TRBV2 and TRBJ1-6; TRBD1 agrees at 10 bases. The V and J ends lost 6 bases and 11 bases, in that order; junction bases with no gene match: 4. CDR3 size: 13 residues. Germline CDR1 SNHLY, CDR2 FYNNEI. CDR3 region: CASRGQGTTPLHF. Written as DNA, the CDR3 is TGTGCCAGCAGGGGACAGGGGACGACACCCCTCCACTTT.

CDR3 sequence: CASSPMAGVSTDTQYF. CDR3 DNA: TGTGCCAGCAGCCCTATGGCAGGGGTGAGCACAGATACGCAGTATTTT. The chain couples TRBV7-6 to TRBJ2-3; maybe TRBD1 (6 bases). Per germline, CDR1 SGHVS and CDR2 FNYEAQ. This CDR3 is 16 amino acids long. With 5 bases removed from V and 0 bases from J, the gap between germline ends came to 15 bases.

The chain couples TRBV6-5 to TRBJ1-4; D remains unclear. Deletions cut 0 bases from V and 5 bases from J, with 13 bases between. The germline V gene has CDR1 MNHEY and CDR2 SVGAGI. The CDR3 has 16 residues. This CDR3 is CASSYSYDGRNEKLFF. In nucleotides, the CDR3 is TGTGCCAGCAGTTACTCCTACGACGGGAGGAATGAAAAACTGTTTTTT.

This chain uses TRBV5-1 with TRBJ1-2; D remains unclear. Trimming took off 0 bases at V and 4 bases at J, with 13 bases between the two ends. The CDR3 runs to 15 residues. Germline CDR1 SGHRS, CDR2 YFSETQ. CDR3 protein: CASSLEPGTAYGYTF. The CDR3 DNA sequence: TGCGCCAGCAGCTTGGAACCAGGAACCGCCTATGGCTACACCTTC.

The chain carries TRBV27 and TRBJ2-7; a possible D gene is TRBD2 (6 bases). V lost 2 bases and J lost 5, with 13 bases in between. CDR3 length equals 14 residues. From germline, CDR1 is MNHEY and CDR2 SMNVEV (reference sequence). In nucleotides, the CDR3 is TGTGCCAGCAGTTTAGAGGCCGGGAGAAACGAGCAGTACTTC. It codes for CASSLEAGRNEQYF.

The chain couples TRBV9 to TRBJ1-1; TRBD1 agrees at 8 bases. CDR1 is SGDLS, CDR2 YYNGEE, per germline. This CDR3 has 14 amino acids. J gave up 1 base and V 4 bases, and 3 bases lay outside the gene matches. The CDR3: CASSKTGANTEAFF. The CDR3 nucleotides are TGTGCCAGCAGCAAGACAGGGGCGAACACTGAAGCTTTCTTT. Complete variable domain (other parts from reference TRBV9 and TRBJ1-1): DSGVTQTPKHLITATGQRVTLRCSPRSGDLSVYWYQQSLDQGLQFLIQYYNGEERAKGNILERFSAQQFPDLHSELNLSSLELGDSALYFCASSKTGANTEAFFGQGTRLTVV.

J is TRBJ2-5 and V is TRBV4-3; 9 nucleotides agree with TRBD2. V was pared by 4 bases and J by 5 bases, with 8 bases of the junction left unmatched. Per germline, CDR1 LGHNA and CDR2 YSLEER. The CDR3 has 15 residues. The CDR3 spells CASSPLSGRAETQYF. In nucleotides, the CDR3 is TGCGCCAGCAGCCCTCTTAGCGGGAGAGCGGAGACCCAGTACTTC.